This TCR beta chain was sequenced for a study of cytomegalovirus exposure and HLA in healthy donors. Whole-study results and caveats: There were reportedly fewer N-insertions in an Asian-associated ancestry cluster than the roughly 700-donor mean, in a later analysis. As a later analysis revealed, most CMV-associated TCR beta chains appeared HLA-restricted.

The J segment lost 2 bases and the V segment lost 1 base, leaving 8 bases of the junction unmatched. Germline V gene data show CDR1 as SGHAT and CDR2 as FQDESV (reference sequence). This CDR3 is built from 17 residues. PCR used 60 Vbeta primers and 13 Jbeta primers. The protocol was immunoSEQ multiplex PCR, while the TCRdb copy is restricted to in-frame clones and leaves out a portion. This sample carries around 85,000 clones, more than 75% of them seen once, and the ten largest clones take around 23%. As regards this clone: The antigen is undetermined.

Sequenced: PBMCs. This clonotype was sampled from a woman aged 50 to 60 in good health and CMV-seropositive. This rearrangement joins TRBV11-1 to TRBJ2-1, with 7 positions matching TRBD2. Here the CDR3 DNA reads TGTGCCAGCAGCTTAGGCCCCTCGACTAGCCCCTACAATGAGCAGTTCTTC. It codes for CASSLGPSTSPYNEQFF.